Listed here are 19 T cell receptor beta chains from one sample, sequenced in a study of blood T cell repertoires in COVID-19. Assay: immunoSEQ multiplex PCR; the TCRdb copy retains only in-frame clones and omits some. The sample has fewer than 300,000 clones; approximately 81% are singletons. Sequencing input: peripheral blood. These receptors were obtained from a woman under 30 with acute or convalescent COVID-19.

As DNA, the CDR3 is TGTGCCAGCAGCCCCGGGACAGGTGGATTCCTCCAAGAGACCCAGTACTTC. Translated, it gives CASSPGTGGFLQETQYF. The chain combines TRBV7-9 with TRBJ2-5; 8 nucleotides agree with TRBD1. Trimming took 5 bases from V and 1 from J; bases not matched to a gene: 12. The germline V gene has CDR1 SEHNR and CDR2 FQNEAQ (reference sequence). The length of the CDR3 is 17 residues.

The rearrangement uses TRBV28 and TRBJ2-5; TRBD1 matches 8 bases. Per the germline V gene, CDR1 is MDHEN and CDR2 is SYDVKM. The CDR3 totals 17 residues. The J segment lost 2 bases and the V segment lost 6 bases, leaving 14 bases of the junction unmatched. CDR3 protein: CASRLTPDRGQQETQYF. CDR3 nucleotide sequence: TGTGCCAGCAGACTTACCCCCGACAGGGGACAACAAGAGACCCAGTACTTC.

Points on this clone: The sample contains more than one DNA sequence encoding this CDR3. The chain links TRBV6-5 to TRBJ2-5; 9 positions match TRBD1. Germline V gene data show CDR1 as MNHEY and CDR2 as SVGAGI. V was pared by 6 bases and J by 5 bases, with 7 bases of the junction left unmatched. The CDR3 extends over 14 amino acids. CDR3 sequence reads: CASSRTGGRETQYF. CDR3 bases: TGTGCCAGCAGCCGCACAGGGGGCCGGGAGACCCAGTACTTC.

CDR3 protein: CASSVAGTETYEQYF. CDR3 nucleotide sequence: TGTGCCAGCAGCGTAGCGGGAACAGAGACCTACGAGCAGTACTTC. The chain employs TRBV9 and TRBJ2-7; D perhaps matches TRBD2 (5 bases). V was shortened by 0 bases and J by 2 bases, with 12 bases between the two germline ends. This CDR3 contains 15 residues. Germline lookup yields CDR1 SGDLS and CDR2 YYNGEE. Full variable domain (outside the CDR3, taken from reference TRBV9 and TRBJ2-7): DSGVTQTPKHLITATGQRVTLRCSPRSGDLSVYWYQQSLDQGLQFLIQYYNGEERAKGNILERFSAQQFPDLHSELNLSSLELGDSALYFCASSVAGTETYEQYFGPGTRLTVT.

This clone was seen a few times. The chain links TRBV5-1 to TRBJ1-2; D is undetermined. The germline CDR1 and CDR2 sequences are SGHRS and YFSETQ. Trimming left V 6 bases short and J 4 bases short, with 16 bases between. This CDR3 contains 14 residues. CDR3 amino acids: CASTPAPPGYGYTF. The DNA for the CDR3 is TGCGCCAGCACCCCCGCCCCTCCAGGCTATGGCTACACCTTC.

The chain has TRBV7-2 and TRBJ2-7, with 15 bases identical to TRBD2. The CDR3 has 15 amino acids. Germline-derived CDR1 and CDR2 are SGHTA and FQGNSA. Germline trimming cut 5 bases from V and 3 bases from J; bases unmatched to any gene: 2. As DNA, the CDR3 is TGTGCCAGCAGCGCGGGACTAGCGGGGGGCTACGAGCAGTACTTC. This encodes CASSAGLAGGYEQYF.

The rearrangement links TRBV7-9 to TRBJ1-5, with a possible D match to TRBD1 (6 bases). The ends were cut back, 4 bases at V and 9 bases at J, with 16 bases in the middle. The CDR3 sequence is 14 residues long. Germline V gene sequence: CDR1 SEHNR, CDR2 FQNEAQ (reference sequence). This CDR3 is CASSSSRSRGPQHF. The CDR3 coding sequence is TGTGCCAGCAGCTCCTCACGGAGCAGGGGGCCCCAGCATTTT.

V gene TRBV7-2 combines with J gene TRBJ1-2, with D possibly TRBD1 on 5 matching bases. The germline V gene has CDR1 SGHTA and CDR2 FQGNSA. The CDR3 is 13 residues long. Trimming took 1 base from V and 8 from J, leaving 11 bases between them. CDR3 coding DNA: TGTGCCAGCAGCTTAGTGGACATTAACGGCTACACCTTC. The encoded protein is CASSLVDINGYTF.

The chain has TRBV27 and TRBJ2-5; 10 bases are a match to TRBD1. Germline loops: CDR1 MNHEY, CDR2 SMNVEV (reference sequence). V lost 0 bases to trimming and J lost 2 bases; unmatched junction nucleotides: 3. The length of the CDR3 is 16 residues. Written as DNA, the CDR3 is TGTGCCAGCAGTTTATCGGGACAGGGGCAACAAGAGACCCAGTACTTC. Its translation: CASSLSGQGQQETQYF.

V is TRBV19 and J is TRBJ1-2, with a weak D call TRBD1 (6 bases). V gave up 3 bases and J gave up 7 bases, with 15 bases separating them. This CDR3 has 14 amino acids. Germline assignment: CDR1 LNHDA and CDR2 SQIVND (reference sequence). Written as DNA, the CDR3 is TGTGCCAGTAGTATTACGCAGGGGCAGCTTGGCTACACCTTC. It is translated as CASSITQGQLGYTF.

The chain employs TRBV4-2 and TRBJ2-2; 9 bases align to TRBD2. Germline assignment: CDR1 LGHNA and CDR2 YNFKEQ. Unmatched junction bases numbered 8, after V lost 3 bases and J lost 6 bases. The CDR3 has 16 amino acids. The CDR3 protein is CASSQVAGVMAGELFF. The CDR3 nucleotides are TGTGCCAGCAGCCAGGTAGCGGGAGTAATGGCCGGGGAGCTGTTTTTT.

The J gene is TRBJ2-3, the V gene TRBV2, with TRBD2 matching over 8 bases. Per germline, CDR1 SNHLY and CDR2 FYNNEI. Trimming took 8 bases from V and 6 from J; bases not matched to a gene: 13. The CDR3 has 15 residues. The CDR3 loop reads CASRGSGSDWDTQYF. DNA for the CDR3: TGTGCCAGCCGGGGGAGCGGGAGCGATTGGGATACGCAGTATTTT.

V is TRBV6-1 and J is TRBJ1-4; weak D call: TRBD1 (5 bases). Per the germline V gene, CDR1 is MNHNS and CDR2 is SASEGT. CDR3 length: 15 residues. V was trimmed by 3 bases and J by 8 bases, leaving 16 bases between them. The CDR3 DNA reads TGTGCCAGCAGTGAGGTGACCGGGGGAAGGGAAAAACTGTTTTTT. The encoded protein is CASSEVTGGREKLFF.

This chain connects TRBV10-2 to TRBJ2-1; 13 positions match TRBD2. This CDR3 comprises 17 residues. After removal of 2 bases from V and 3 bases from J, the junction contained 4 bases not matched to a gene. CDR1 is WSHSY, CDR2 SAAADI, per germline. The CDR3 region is CASSEGLAGVFYNEQFF. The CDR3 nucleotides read TGCGCCAGCAGTGAGGGACTAGCGGGAGTATTCTACAATGAGCAGTTCTTC.

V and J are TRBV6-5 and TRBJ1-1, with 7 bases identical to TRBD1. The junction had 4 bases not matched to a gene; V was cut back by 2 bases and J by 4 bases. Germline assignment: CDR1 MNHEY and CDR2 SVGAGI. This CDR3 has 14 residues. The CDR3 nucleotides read TGTGCCAGCAGTTACATCCCAGGGGGCACTGAAGCTTTCTTT. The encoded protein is CASSYIPGGTEAFF.

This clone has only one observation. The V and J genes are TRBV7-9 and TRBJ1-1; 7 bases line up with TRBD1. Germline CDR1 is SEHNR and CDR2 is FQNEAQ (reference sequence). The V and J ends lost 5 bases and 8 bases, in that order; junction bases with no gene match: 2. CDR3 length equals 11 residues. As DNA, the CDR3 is TGTGCCAGCAGCCAGGGACAGGAAGCTTTCTTT. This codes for CASSQGQEAFF. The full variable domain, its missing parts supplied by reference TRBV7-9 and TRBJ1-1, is DTGVSQNPRHKITKRGQNVTFRCDPISEHNRLYWYRQTLGQGPEFLTYFQNEAQLEKSRLLSDRFSAERPKGSFSTLEIQRTEQGDSAMYLCASSQGQEAFFGQGTRLTVV.

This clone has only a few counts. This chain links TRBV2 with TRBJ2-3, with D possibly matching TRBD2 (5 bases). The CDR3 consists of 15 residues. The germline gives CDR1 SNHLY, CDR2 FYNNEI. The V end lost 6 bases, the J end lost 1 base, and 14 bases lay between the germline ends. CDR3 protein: CASRLGLLGTDTQYF. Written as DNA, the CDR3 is TGTGCCAGCAGGCTAGGACTTCTGGGCACAGATACGCAGTATTTT.

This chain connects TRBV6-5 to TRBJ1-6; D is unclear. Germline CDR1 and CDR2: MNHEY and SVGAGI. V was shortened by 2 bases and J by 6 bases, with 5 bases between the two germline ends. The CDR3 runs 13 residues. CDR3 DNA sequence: TGTGCCAGCAGTTACGAGGGTAATTCACCCCTCCACTTT. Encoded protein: CASSYEGNSPLHF.

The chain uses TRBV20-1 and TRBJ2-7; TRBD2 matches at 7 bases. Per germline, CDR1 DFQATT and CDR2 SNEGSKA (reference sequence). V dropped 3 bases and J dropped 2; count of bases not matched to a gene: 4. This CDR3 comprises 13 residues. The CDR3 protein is CSASVAGAYEQYF. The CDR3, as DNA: TGCAGTGCTAGTGTAGCGGGCGCCTACGAGCAGTACTTC.